Following are 24 T cell receptor beta chains from one sample sequenced in a study of CD8 T cells in Susac syndrome. Random hexamers were used to reverse transcribe an amount of about 0.45 to 1 ug RNA. MiXCR, run by TCRdb on the immunoSEQ multiplex PCR reads, gives a single entry per CDR3 protein. The profile shows over 150,000 distinct CDR3 sequences, just under 95% of them singletons. The sequenced sample consisted of CD4+ T cells from PBMCs. The origin of the receptors is a human donor with Susac syndrome.

The chain links TRBV5-4 to TRBJ2-3, with D possibly matching TRBD1 (6 bases). V lost 3 bases to trimming and J lost 2 bases, with 13 bases between them. Germline V CDR1 and CDR2: SGHNT, YYREEE (reference sequence). This CDR3 is 15 amino acids long. The CDR3 DNA reads TGTGCCAGCAGCTCACGACAGGAGAACACAGATACGCAGTATTTT. Its translation: CASSSRQENTDTQYF.

The J gene is TRBJ2-7, the V gene TRBV4-2; D may be TRBD1 (6 bases). The CDR3 contains 15 residues. CDR1 and CDR2 from the germline V gene are LGHNA and YNFKEQ. The ends were cut back, 1 base at V and 0 bases at J, with 10 bases in the middle. CDR3 nucleotides: TGTGCCAGCAGCCAAGTAGGACAGATCTCCTACGAGCAGTACTTC. It codes for CASSQVGQISYEQYF.

J is TRBJ2-5 and V is TRBV12-5; TRBD2 matches 9 bases. V lost 6 bases and J lost 2; bases outside the gene matches: 1. CDR3 length: 13 residues. Germline loops: CDR1 LGHNT, CDR2 FRNRAP. Here the CDR3 reads CASGAGGQETQYF. The CDR3 coding sequence is TGTGCTAGTGGAGCGGGAGGACAAGAGACCCAGTACTTC. The variable domain in full, completed from reference TRBV12-5 and TRBJ2-5, reads DARVTQTPRHKVTEMGQEVTMRCQPILGHNTVFWYRQTMMQGLELLAYFRNRAPLDDSGMPKDRFSAEMPDATLATLKIQPSEPRDSAVYFCASGAGGQETQYFGPGTRLLVL.

The chain joins TRBV10-3 to TRBJ2-7, with D possibly called TRBD1 or TRBD2 (5 bases each). The CDR3 extends over 14 amino acids. The germline V gene encodes CDR1 ENHRY and CDR2 SYGVKD. Trimming removed 3 bases from V and 2 bases from J, with 11 bases in between. CDR3 DNA: TGTGCCATCAGTGACCGGGACGCTACCTACGAGCAGTACTTC. As protein: CAISDRDATYEQYF.

The chain carries TRBV5-1 and TRBJ2-5, with D uncertain. This CDR3 comprises 14 residues. The germline V and J ends were trimmed by 4 bases and 5 bases, with 15 bases remaining between them. CDR1 and CDR2 (germline): SGHRS, YFSETQ. The CDR3 DNA follows: TGCGCCAGCAGCCAAGGAGTGGATGGCGAGACCCAGTACTTC. Residues: CASSQGVDGETQYF.

The chain is built from TRBV6-8 and TRBJ1-5; the match to TRBD1 covers 9 bases. The germline V gene encodes CDR1 MNHGY and CDR2 SAAAGT. This CDR3 comprises 18 residues. Trimming took 6 bases from V and 2 from J; bases not matched to a gene: 14. CDR3 nucleotides: TGTGCCAGCAGGGCCACAGGGGGCACTGGGGGGGGCAATCAGCCCCAGCATTTT. Protein: CASRATGGTGGGNQPQHF.

The rearrangement uses TRBV20-1 and TRBJ1-1; weak D call: TRBD1 (5 bases). The CDR3 is made up of 13 amino acids. The germline V gene has CDR1 DFQATT and CDR2 SNEGSKA (reference sequence). Trimming shortened V by 3 bases and J by 4 bases, and 12 bases separated the two germline ends. CDR3 nucleotide sequence: TGCAGTGCTAGCCTGGGGGGAATCACTGAAGCTTTCTTT. Protein sequence: CSASLGGITEAFF.

The rearrangement uses TRBV13 and TRBJ1-1; D unclear. V lost 4 bases to trimming and J lost 7 bases, with 16 bases between them. The CDR3 is made up of 14 amino acids. The V gene's germline CDR1 is PRHDT and CDR2 FYEKMQ (reference sequence). The CDR3 DNA is TGTGCCAGCAGCTCCTTCCCAGCAAGCAATGAAGCTTTCTTT. Its protein is CASSSFPASNEAFF.

The chain employs TRBV5-1 and TRBJ1-4; 10 nucleotides align to TRBD1. Germline V gene sequence: CDR1 SGHRS, CDR2 YFSETQ. The trim removed 6 bases at V and 8 bases at J, leaving 7 bases unmatched. CDR3 length: 14 residues. Here the CDR3 DNA reads TGCGCCAGCACGGCGGGACAGGGGAACGAAAAACTGTTTTTT. This codes for CASTAGQGNEKLFF. The full variable domain, with the rest looked up from reference TRBV5-1 and TRBJ1-4, is KAGVTQTPRYLIKTRGQQVTLSCSPISGHRSVSWYQQTPGQGLQFLFEYFSETQRNKGNFPGRFSGRQFSNSRSEMNVSTLELGDSALYLCASTAGQGNEKLFFGSGTQLSVL.

This chain links TRBV2 with TRBJ1-2; unclear D gene. The length of the CDR3 is 17 residues. Trimming removed 3 bases at V and 0 bases at J, with 17 bases between. CDR1 and CDR2 (germline): SNHLY, FYNNEI. CDR3 sequence reads: CASSDNPRRFTNYGYTF. The DNA of the CDR3 is TGTGCCAGCAGTGATAACCCCCGGAGATTCACTAACTATGGCTACACCTTC.

This chain uses TRBV6-2 or TRBV6-3 with TRBJ2-5, with D tentatively TRBD2 (6 bases). Germline V gene sequence: CDR1 MNHEY, CDR2 SVGEGT. The V gene lost 5 bases and the J gene lost 0 bases, with 13 bases spanning the gap. The CDR3 length is 15 residues. The CDR3: CASSGAGGNQETQYF. The DNA for the CDR3 is TGTGCCAGCAGTGGCGCTGGGGGGAACCAAGAGACCCAGTACTTC.

The chain is built from TRBV18 and TRBJ1-1, with 8 bases lining up with TRBD1. Looked up from germline, CDR1 is KGHSH and CDR2 is LQKENI. The CDR3 consists of 12 residues. The J segment lost 7 bases and the V segment lost 6 bases, leaving 4 bases of the junction unmatched. In nucleotides, the CDR3 is TGTGCCAGCTCCCCCGGGACAGGTGAAGCTTTCTTT. This gives the protein CASSPGTGEAFF.

DNA of the CDR3: TGTGCCAGGGAGAAGGTCCGGGAGCTACGCACAGATACGCAGTATTTT. This gives the protein CAREKVRELRTDTQYF. The J gene is TRBJ2-3, the V gene TRBV21-1; TRBD1 is taken as the D call from the table, unchecked against the DNA. TRBV21-1 is annotated as a pseudogene. The CDR3 has 16 amino acids.

V usage is TRBV15 and J usage is TRBJ2-3; 7 positions agree with TRBD2. After removal of 1 base from V and 6 bases from J, the junction contained 4 bases not matched to a gene. CDR1 and CDR2 from the germline V gene are LNHNV and YYDKDF (reference sequence). The CDR3 is made up of 14 amino acids. The DNA for the CDR3 is TGTGCCACCAGCAGAGTGCGGGGGAGGGATACGCAGTATTTT. Residues: CATSRVRGRDTQYF.

J is TRBJ2-3 and V is TRBV29-1; D unclear. CDR3 size: 11 residues. Trimming removed 8 bases at V and 4 bases at J, with 10 bases between. The V gene's germline CDR1 is SQVTM and CDR2 ANQGSEA. CDR3 in amino acids: CSLLAADTQYF. CDR3 sequence (DNA): TGCAGCCTCTTGGCGGCAGATACGCAGTATTTT.

This chain links TRBV13 with TRBJ1-2; 8 bases match TRBD1. Trimming cost V 5 bases and J 3 bases; bases outside gene matches: 11. The CDR3 covers 16 residues. Germline CDR1 PRHDT, CDR2 FYEKMQ (reference sequence). The CDR3 loop is CASSPWTGKFDYGYTF. The CDR3 DNA reads TGTGCCAGCAGCCCCTGGACAGGGAAATTTGACTATGGCTACACCTTC.

This rearrangement joins TRBV2 to TRBJ2-1; D is unresolved. The CDR3 is 13 residues long. V lost 0 bases and J 1 base, leaving 1 base between the germline ends. Germline CDR1 reads SNHLY; CDR2 reads FYNNEI. Here the CDR3 DNA reads TGTGCCAGCAGTGAAGCTTCCTACAATGAGCAGTTCTTC. Translation gives CASSEASYNEQFF.

The V and J genes are TRBV20-1 and TRBJ2-1; TRBD2 aligns across 14 bases. Germline CDR1 DFQATT, CDR2 SNEGSKA (reference sequence). CDR3 size: 20 residues. J gave up 1 base and V 0 bases, and 11 bases lay outside the gene matches. The CDR3 region is CSARDPRGTSGRISYNEQFF. The DNA for the CDR3 is TGCAGTGCTAGAGATCCTAGAGGGACTAGCGGGAGAATTTCCTACAATGAGCAGTTCTTC.

The chain employs TRBV20-1 and TRBJ2-3; 10 nucleotides agree with TRBD1. V trimming: 5 bases; J trimming: 4 bases; junction bases outside the gene matches: 6. The CDR3 runs to 14 residues. CDR1 is DFQATT and CDR2 is SNEGSKA in the germline V gene (reference sequence). CDR3 region: CSAPGTGVPDTQYF. CDR3 nucleotides: TGCAGTGCTCCCGGGACAGGGGTACCAGATACGCAGTATTTT.

V and J are TRBV7-2 and TRBJ2-1; 11 nucleotides match TRBD2. CDR3 length: 17 residues. The germline CDR1 and CDR2 sequences are SGHTA and FQGNSA. V was pared by 3 bases and J by 2 bases, with 6 bases of the junction left unmatched. CDR3 protein: CASSFSGTSGTYNEQFF. CDR3 DNA sequence: TGTGCCAGCAGCTTTTCGGGGACTAGCGGAACCTACAATGAGCAGTTCTTC.

CDR3 sequence (DNA): TGTGCCAGCAGCCAAAGTAGTGATCAGCCCCAGCATTTT. It specifies CASSQSSDQPQHF. The chain couples TRBV3-1 to TRBJ1-5; no clear D. CDR1 LGHDT and CDR2 YNNKEL come from the germline V gene (reference sequence). Trimming removed 2 bases from V and 5 bases from J, with 7 bases in between. CDR3 length: 13 amino acids. The full variable domain, with the rest looked up from reference TRBV3-1 and TRBJ1-5, is DTAVSQTPKYLVTQMGNDKSIKCEQNLGHDTMYWYKQDSKKFLKIMFSYNNKELIINETVPNRFSPKSPDKAHLNLHINSLELGDSAVYFCASSQSSDQPQHFGDGTRLSIL.

The rearrangement links TRBV20-1 to TRBJ1-5; 7 bases fit TRBD1. This CDR3 has 13 residues. The germline V gene encodes CDR1 DFQATT and CDR2 SNEGSKA (reference sequence). Trimming took 3 bases from V and 3 from J; bases not matched to a gene: 2. CDR3 residues: CSARTGINQPQHF. DNA of the CDR3: TGCAGTGCTAGGACAGGGATCAATCAGCCCCAGCATTTT.

This rearrangement joins TRBV20-1 to TRBJ1-2; D perhaps matches TRBD1 (5 bases). Looked up from germline, CDR1 is DFQATT and CDR2 is SNEGSKA (reference sequence). V was clipped by 6 bases and J by 0 bases, with 17 bases between them. This CDR3 region has 15 residues. CDR3 in amino acids: CSAILLGDANYGYTF. CDR3 nucleotide sequence: TGCAGTGCCATCCTCCTCGGGGACGCTAACTATGGCTACACCTTC.

The gene calls are TRBV25-1 and TRBJ2-1; 13 nucleotides match TRBD2. Germline CDR1 and CDR2: MGHDK and SYGVNS. Losses at the gene ends were 8 bases for V and 9 bases for J; bases not matched to a gene: 4. The CDR3 length is 13 residues. CDR3 nucleotides: TGTGCCAGCGGACTAGCGGGGGCCACTGAGCAGTTCTTC. It translates to CASGLAGATEQFF.